The subject of this entry is one T cell receptor beta chain. This clonotype has ten or more counts. Its antigen is currently not known. It has no much larger one-base neighbor in the sample; base qualities were not kept. The sample originates from a study of CD8 T cells in ankylosing spondylitis (dated by TCRdb to 2017 to 2019). Looking at the study overall: T cell receptor beta repertoires were profiled in healthy donors and ankylosing spondylitis patients so that disease-linked TCR variants could be found. The full study cohort comprised around 23 ankylosing spondylitis patients and over a hundred healthy donors. Peripheral blood was sampled, and synovial fluid was also collected from ankylosing spondylitis patients.

V trim: 4 bases; J trim: 6 bases; unmatched bases: 10. From the cysteine through the phenylalanine, the CDR3 covers 16 amino acids. Kept here is only the CDR3 DNA, which spans 48 bases and is read in frame from base 1. CDR1 is given as SGHRS and CDR2 as YFSETQ, both from the germline V gene. The paper as a whole reports these results and caveats: The disease-linked clones had a CD8+ phenotype and were found at relatively low frequencies in peripheral blood. Some motif variants had previously been reported in the synovial fluid and blood of reactive arthritis patients, which suggests shared mechanisms of disease initiation. Blood from ankylosing spondylitis patients appeared to be characterized by a TCR beta motif made up of under 10 highly homologous amino acid variants. The disease-linked clones were reported to be significantly enriched in matched synovial fluid samples from ankylosing spondylitis patients.

The listed sequencing device is Illumina HiSeq 2500. Quantitative 5'-RACE with molecular barcodes was used to prepare TCR beta libraries. As for the original processing: To identify disease-linked TCR variants, a new computational method was used, one built on a probabilistic model of VDJ rearrangement. The public sequencing data were trimmed at Q25 with fastp and processed into clonotypes with MiXCR by TCRdb, which kept only in-frame beta chains. Merged by CDR3 protein, the rows form single entries marked with the most common genes and DNA. The authors' filters were not applied to this entry. This sample has approximately 540,000 distinct CDR3 sequences in its table, and about 13% of those were observed once. The top ten clonotypes cover approximately 6.3% of the sample.

This chain is built from TRBV5-1 and TRBJ2-1; the junction holds 10 bases that match TRBD2. This clonotype was obtained from a male donor with ankylosing spondylitis. What was sequenced was blood, either unsorted or a sorted T cell fraction (not recorded which). The encoded CDR3 is CASSTSSGSRGNEQFF. Read as DNA, the sequence is TGCGCCAGCAGCACCTCTAGCGGGAGCAGAGGCAATGAGCAGTTCTTC.